This passage covers 12 T cell receptor beta chains from one sample sequenced in a study of Ad26.COV2.S vaccination and SARS-CoV-2 variants. Assay: immunoSEQ multiplex PCR; the TCRdb copy retains only in-frame clones and omits some. In the table there are about 350,000 clones, roughly 84% of which are singletons. Treatment here: around 19 received Ad26.COV2.S at low or high dose, single or two shots; a few received placebo; per-sample allocation not given. The samples were gathered on day 63 after the first injection of vaccine or placebo. This material consisted of peripheral blood, taken in a trial of Ad26.COV2.S vaccine versus placebo. These receptors were collected from a person aged 18 to 59 who received the Ad26.COV2.S COVID-19 vaccine or a placebo.

This clone was seen at least ten times. Other DNA sequences in this specimen translate into the identical CDR3. The J gene is TRBJ1-6, the V gene TRBV3-1 (or the pseudogene TRBV3-2); 7 bases match TRBD1. The CDR3 totals 15 residues. Germline CDR1 and CDR2: LGHDT and YNNKEL (reference sequence). V trimming: 4 bases; J trimming: 7 bases; junction bases outside the gene matches: 7. CDR3 in amino acids: CASSPRQGQNSPLHF. In nucleotides, the CDR3 is TGTGCCAGCAGCCCTCGACAGGGCCAGAATTCACCCCTCCACTTT.

The CDR3 coding sequence is TGCAGTGCTAGTGCTGCCCAACTTTCCGGGGCCAACGTCCTGACTTTC. It translates to CSASAAQLSGANVLTF. The chain uses TRBV20-1 and TRBJ2-6; D call uncertain. Germline assignment: CDR1 DFQATT and CDR2 SNEGSKA (reference sequence). Trimming removed 3 bases at V and 4 bases at J, with 16 bases between. The CDR3 runs 16 residues.

V is TRBV2 and J is TRBJ1-4; TRBD1 matches at 9 bases. Per the germline V gene, CDR1 is SNHLY and CDR2 is FYNNEI. The trim removed 8 bases at V and 5 bases at J, leaving 3 bases unmatched. The CDR3 runs to 13 residues. DNA for the CDR3: TGTGCCAGCGACGGACAGGGGAATGAAAAACTGTTTTTT. Encoded protein: CASDGQGNEKLFF.

This chain uses TRBV9 with TRBJ2-1; D ambiguous. The CDR3 spans 14 residues. V lost 2 bases and J 7 bases, leaving 13 bases between the germline ends. Germline values: CDR1 SGDLS, CDR2 YYNGEE. In nucleotides, the CDR3 is TGTGCCAGCAGCGTCTCCCCTAACACTAATGAGCAGTTCTTC. Translation: CASSVSPNTNEQFF.

The chain couples TRBV30 to TRBJ1-1; 7 bases match TRBD1. Germline CDR1 and CDR2: GTSNPN and SVGIG (reference sequence). This CDR3 contains 13 residues. With V trimmed by 2 bases and J by 6 bases, 6 bases remained unmatched. The CDR3 protein is CAWSKLRGSEAFF. CDR3 nucleotide sequence: TGTGCCTGGAGTAAGCTCAGGGGGTCTGAAGCTTTCTTT.

This clone has a single count. Other nucleotide sequences in the sample specify the same CDR3. This chain connects TRBV18 to TRBJ2-5; D is undetermined. CDR3 length equals 13 residues. V gave up 0 bases and J gave up 2 bases, with 4 bases separating them. Germline loops: CDR1 KGHSH, CDR2 LQKENI. This CDR3 is CASSPPGQETQYF. The DNA of the CDR3 is TGTGCCAGCTCACCACCGGGTCAAGAGACCCAGTACTTC.

The J gene is TRBJ2-7, the V gene TRBV2; tentatively, D is TRBD2 (6 bases). The germline gives CDR1 SNHLY, CDR2 FYNNEI. The CDR3 has 13 residues. The V end was cut by 2 bases, the J end by 6 bases, with 11 bases between. The CDR3 region has the DNA TGTGCCAGCAGTGAATTCCAGGGAGGCGAGCAGTACTTC. It specifies CASSEFQGGEQYF. The variable domain in full, completed from reference TRBV2 and TRBJ2-7, reads EPEVTQTPSHQVTQMGQEVILRCVPISNHLYFYWYRQILGQKVEFLVSFYNNEISEKSEIFDDQFSVERPDGSNFTLKIRSTKLEDSAMYFCASSEFQGGEQYFGPGTRLTVT.

A remark on this clone: A junction boundary mismatches the germline segment, possibly from a read error. J is TRBJ2-2 and V is TRBV27; D call uncertain. CDR1 is MNHEY, CDR2 SMNVEV, per germline (reference sequence). The CDR3 consists of 12 residues. The CDR3, as DNA: TGTGCCAGCGGTTTGAACACCGGGGAGCTGTTTTTT. Protein product: CASGLNTGELFF.

A few counts support this clone. This chain links TRBV7-2 with TRBJ2-3; D may be TRBD2 (5 bases). V lost 4 bases and J lost 1, with 21 bases in between. Germline values: CDR1 SGHTA, CDR2 FQGNSA. The CDR3 runs 18 residues. CDR3 DNA sequence: TGTGCCAGCAGCTCGGAGGCAGGTACCTTGTGGGGCACAGATACGCAGTATTTT. Residues: CASSSEAGTLWGTDTQYF.

The rearrangement joins TRBV12-5 to TRBJ1-5; no clear D gene. The V end lost 1 base, the J end lost 1 base, and 2 bases lay between the germline ends. This CDR3 region has 13 residues. Germline CDR1 is LGHNT and CDR2 is FRNRAP. The CDR3: CASGLESNQPQHF. CDR3 DNA sequence: TGTGCTAGTGGTTTGGAGAGCAATCAGCCCCAGCATTTT.

The chain is built from TRBV7-9 and TRBJ1-4; 7 nucleotides agree with TRBD1. CDR1 and CDR2 (germline): SEHNR, FQNEAQ (reference sequence). This CDR3 is built from 14 residues. J was trimmed by 3 bases and V by 5 bases; bases with no gene match: 3. The CDR3 is CASSQGVSNEKLFF. For the CDR3, the DNA is TGTGCCAGCAGCCAGGGGGTATCTAATGAAAAACTGTTTTTT.

The chain links TRBV5-4 to TRBJ2-3; the D is unclear. CDR1 and CDR2 from the germline V gene are SGHNT and YYREEE (reference sequence). The CDR3 extends over 15 amino acids. V gave up 4 bases and J gave up 5 bases, with 17 bases separating them. CDR3 loop: CASSGGKTLRDTQYF. Here the CDR3 DNA reads TGTGCCAGCAGCGGCGGCAAGACCCTTAGAGATACGCAGTATTTT.